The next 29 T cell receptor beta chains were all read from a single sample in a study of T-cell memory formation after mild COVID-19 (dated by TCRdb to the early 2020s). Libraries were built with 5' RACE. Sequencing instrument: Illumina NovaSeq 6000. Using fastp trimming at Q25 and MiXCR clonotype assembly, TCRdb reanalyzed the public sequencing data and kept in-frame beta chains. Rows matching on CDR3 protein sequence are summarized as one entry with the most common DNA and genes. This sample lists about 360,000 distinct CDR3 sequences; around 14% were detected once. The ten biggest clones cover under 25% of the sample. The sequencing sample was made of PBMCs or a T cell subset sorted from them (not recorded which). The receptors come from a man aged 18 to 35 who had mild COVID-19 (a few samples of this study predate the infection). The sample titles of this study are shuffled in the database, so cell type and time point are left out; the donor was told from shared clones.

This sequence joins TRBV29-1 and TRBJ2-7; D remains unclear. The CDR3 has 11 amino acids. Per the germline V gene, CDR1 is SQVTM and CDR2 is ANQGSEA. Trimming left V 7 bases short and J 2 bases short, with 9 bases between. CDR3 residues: CSGGSPYEQYF. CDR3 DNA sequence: TGCAGCGGGGGATCACCCTACGAGCAGTACTTC.

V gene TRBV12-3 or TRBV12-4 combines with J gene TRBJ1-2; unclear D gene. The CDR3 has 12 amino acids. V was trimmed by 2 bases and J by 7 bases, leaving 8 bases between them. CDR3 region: CASSLTPGGYTF. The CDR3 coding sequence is TGTGCCAGCAGTTTAACGCCGGGTGGCTACACCTTC.

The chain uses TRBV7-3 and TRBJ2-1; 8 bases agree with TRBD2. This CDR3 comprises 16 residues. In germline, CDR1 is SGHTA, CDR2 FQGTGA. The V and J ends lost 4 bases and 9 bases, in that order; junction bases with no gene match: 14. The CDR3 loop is CASSSHLSGGPIEQFF. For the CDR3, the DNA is TGTGCCAGCAGCTCCCACCTATCGGGGGGGCCCATTGAGCAGTTCTTC.

CDR3: CASSYSIGTGRGEAFF. Written as DNA, the CDR3 is TGTGCCAGCAGTTACTCGATTGGGACAGGGAGAGGAGAGGCTTTCTTT. The V gene is TRBV6-5, the J gene TRBJ1-1; 9 bases match TRBD1. The CDR3 has 16 residues. After removal of 0 bases from V and 11 bases from J, the junction contained 13 bases not matched to a gene. Per germline, CDR1 MNHEY and CDR2 SVGAGI.

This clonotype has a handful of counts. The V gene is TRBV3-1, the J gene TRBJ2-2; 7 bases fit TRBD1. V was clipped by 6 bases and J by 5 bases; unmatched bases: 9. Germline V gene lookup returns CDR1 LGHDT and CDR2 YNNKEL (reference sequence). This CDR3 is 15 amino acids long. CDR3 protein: CASSHRQGRTGELFF. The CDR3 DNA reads TGTGCCAGCAGTCACCGACAGGGTCGAACCGGGGAGCTGTTTTTT.

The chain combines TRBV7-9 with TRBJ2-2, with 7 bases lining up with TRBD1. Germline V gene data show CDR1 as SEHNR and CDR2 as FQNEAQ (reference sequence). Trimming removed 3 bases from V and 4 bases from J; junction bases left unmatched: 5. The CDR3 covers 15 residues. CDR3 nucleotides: TGTGCCAGCAGCTTGCGAGGGGGCCGCACCGGGGAGCTGTTTTTT. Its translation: CASSLRGGRTGELFF.

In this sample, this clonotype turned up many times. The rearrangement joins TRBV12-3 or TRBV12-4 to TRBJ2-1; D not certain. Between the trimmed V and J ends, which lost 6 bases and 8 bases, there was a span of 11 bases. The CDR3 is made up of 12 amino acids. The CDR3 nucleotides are TGTGCCAGCAGACCTAATCGGGATGAGCAGTTCTTC. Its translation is CASRPNRDEQFF.

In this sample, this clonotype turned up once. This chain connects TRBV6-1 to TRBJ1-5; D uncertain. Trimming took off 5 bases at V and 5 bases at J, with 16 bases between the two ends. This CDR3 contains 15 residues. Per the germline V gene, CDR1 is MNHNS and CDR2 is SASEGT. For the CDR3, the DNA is TGTGCCAGCAGTCCCGACAACACCTATTATCAGCCCCAGCATTTT. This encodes CASSPDNTYYQPQHF.

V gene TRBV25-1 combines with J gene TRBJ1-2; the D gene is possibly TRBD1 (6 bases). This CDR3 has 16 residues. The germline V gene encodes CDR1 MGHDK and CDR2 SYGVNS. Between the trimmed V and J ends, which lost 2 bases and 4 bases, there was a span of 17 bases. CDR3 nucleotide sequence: TGTGCCAGCAGTGAACGGCTCATGGGCAGGGGCTATGGCTACACCTTC. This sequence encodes CASSERLMGRGYGYTF.

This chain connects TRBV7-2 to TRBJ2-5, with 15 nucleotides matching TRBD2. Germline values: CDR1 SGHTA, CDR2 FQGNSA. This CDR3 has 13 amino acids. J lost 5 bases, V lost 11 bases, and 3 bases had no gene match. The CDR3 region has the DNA TGTGCCGGGACTAGCGGGGGGCAGGAGACCCAGTACTTC. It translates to CAGTSGGQETQYF.

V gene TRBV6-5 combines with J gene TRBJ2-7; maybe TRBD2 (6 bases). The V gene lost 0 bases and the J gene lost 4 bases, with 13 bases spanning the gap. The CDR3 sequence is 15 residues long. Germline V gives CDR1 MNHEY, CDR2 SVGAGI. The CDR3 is CASSYSPGDAYEQYV. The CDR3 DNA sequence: TGTGCCAGCAGTTACTCGCCGGGGGATGCTTACGAGCAGTACGTC.

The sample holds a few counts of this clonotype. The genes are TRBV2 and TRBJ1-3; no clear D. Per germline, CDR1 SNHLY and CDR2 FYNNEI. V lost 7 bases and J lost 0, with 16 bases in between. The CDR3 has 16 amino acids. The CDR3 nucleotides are TGTGCCAGCACCGCCGAGAGTGTGATCTCTGGAAACACCATATATTTT. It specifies CASTAESVISGNTIYF.

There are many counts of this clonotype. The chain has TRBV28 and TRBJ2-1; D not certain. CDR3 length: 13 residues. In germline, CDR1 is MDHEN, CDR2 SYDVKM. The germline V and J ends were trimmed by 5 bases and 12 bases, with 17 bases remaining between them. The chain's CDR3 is CASSPVISMVQFF. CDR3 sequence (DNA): TGTGCCAGCAGTCCTGTTATCTCCATGGTGCAGTTCTTC. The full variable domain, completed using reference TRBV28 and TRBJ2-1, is DVKVTQSSRYLVKRTGEKVFLECVQDMDHENMFWYRQDPGLGLRLIYFSYDVKMKEKGDIPEGYSVSREKKERFSLILESASTNQTSMYLCASSPVISMVQFFGPGTRLTVL.

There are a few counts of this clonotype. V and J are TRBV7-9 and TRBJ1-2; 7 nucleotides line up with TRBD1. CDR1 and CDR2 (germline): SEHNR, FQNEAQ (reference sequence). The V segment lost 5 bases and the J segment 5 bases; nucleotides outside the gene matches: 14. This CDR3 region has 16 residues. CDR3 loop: CASSRGQAGLLYGYTF. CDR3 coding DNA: TGTGCCAGCAGCCGCGGACAGGCTGGCTTGTTGTATGGCTACACCTTC.

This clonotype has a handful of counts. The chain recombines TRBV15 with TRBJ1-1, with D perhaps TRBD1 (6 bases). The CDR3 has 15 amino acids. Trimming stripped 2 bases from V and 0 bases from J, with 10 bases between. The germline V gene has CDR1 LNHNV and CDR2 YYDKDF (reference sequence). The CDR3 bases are TGTGCCACCAGCAGACGGACAGTTTTGAACACTGAAGCTTTCTTT. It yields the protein CATSRRTVLNTEAFF.

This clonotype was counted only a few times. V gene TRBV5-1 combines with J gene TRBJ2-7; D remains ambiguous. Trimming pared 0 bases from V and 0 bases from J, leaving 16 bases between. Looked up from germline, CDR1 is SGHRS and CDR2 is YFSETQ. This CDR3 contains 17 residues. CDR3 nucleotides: TGCGCCAGCAGCTTGGGTCCCCCTAGAAGGAGCTCCTACGAGCAGTACTTC. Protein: CASSLGPPRRSSYEQYF.

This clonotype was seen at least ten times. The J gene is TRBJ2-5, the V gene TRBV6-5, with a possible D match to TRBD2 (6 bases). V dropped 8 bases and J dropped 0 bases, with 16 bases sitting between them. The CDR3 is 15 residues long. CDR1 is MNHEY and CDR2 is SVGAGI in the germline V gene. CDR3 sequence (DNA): TGTGCCAGCGGACACGGGAGAAGGTACCAAGAGACCCAGTACTTC. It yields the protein CASGHGRRYQETQYF.

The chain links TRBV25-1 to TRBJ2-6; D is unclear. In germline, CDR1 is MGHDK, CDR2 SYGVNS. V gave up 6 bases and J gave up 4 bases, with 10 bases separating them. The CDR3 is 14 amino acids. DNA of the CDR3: TGTGCCAGCAGCCCATGGGCAGGGGCCAACGTCCTGACTTTC. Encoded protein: CASSPWAGANVLTF.

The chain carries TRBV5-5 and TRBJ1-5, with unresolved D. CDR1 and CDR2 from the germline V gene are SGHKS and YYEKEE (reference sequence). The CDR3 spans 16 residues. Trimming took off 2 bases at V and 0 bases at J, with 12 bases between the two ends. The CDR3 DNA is TGTGCCAGCAGCTTCTACGCGGACGGTAGCAATCAGCCCCAGCATTTT. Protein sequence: CASSFYADGSNQPQHF.

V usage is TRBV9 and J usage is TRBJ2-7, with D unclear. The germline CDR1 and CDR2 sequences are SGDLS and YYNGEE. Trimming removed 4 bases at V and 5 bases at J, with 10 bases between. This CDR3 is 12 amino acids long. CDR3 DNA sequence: TGTGCCAGCAGCTCCGAGTCCCACGAGCAGTACTTC. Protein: CASSSESHEQYF.

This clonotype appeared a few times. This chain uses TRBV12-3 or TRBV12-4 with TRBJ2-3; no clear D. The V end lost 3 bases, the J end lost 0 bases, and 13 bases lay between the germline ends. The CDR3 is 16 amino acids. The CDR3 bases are TGTGCCAGCAGTTTCGGTTATCGTCTTAGCACAGATACGCAGTATTTT. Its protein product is CASSFGYRLSTDTQYF.

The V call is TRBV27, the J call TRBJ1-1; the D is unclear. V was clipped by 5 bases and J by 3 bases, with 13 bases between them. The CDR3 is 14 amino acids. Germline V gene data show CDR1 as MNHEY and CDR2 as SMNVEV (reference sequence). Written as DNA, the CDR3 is TGTGCCAGCAGTAGACCCCCGTTTTACACTGAAGCTTTCTTT. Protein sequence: CASSRPPFYTEAFF.

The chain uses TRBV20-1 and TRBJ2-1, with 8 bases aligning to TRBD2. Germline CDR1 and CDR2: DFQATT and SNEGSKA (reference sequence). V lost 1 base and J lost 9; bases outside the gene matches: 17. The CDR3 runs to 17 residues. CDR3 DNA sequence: TGCAGTGCTAGAGCAGTAGCGGGGACGCCCGCAATGGGTGAGCAGTTCTTC. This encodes CSARAVAGTPAMGEQFF.

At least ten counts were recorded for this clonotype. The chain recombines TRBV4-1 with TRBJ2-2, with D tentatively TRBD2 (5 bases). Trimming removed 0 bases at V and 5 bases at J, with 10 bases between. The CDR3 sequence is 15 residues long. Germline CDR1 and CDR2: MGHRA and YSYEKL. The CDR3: CASSQEEGTTGELFF. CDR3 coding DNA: TGCGCCAGCAGCCAAGAAGAGGGCACAACCGGGGAGCTGTTTTTT.

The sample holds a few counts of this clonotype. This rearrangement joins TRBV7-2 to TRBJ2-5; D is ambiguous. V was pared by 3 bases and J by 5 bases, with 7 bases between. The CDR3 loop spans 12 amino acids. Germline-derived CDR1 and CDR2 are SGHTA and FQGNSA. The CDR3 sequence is CASSFHGETQYF. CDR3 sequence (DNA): TGTGCCAGCAGCTTCCATGGGGAGACCCAGTACTTC.

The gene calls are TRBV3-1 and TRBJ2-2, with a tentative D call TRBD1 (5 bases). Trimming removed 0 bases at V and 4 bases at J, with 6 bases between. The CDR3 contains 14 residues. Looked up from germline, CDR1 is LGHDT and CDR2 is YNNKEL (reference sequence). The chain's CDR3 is CASSQDRATGELFF. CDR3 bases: TGTGCCAGCAGCCAAGACAGGGCCACCGGGGAGCTGTTTTTT.

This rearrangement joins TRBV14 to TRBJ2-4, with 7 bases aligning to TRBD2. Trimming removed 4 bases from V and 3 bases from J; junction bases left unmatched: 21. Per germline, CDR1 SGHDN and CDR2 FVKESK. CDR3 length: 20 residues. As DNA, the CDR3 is TGTGCCAGCAGCCTGGGCCCACTTGCAGGCAGATCGGGAGGCAAAAACATTCAGTACTTC. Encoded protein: CASSLGPLAGRSGGKNIQYF.

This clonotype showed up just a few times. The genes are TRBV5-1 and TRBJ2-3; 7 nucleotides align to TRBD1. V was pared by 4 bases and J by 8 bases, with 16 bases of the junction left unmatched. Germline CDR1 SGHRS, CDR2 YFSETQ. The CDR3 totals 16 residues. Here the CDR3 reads CASSESPWTGGGTQYF. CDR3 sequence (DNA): TGCGCCAGCAGCGAGTCGCCGTGGACAGGAGGTGGTACGCAGTATTTT.

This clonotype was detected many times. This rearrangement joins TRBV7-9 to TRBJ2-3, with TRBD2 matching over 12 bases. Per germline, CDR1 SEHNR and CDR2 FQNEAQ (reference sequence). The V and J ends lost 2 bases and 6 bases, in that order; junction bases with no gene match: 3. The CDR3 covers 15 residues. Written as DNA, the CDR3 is TGTGCCAGCAGCTTAAGGGGGACTAGCGGGGATACGCAGTATTTT. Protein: CASSLRGTSGDTQYF.